The rows below give T cell receptor beta chains drawn from one sample of a study of CD8+ T cells in alopecia areata. Assay used: immunoSEQ multiplex PCR; TCRdb lists only in-frame clones, some missing. This sample has approximately 280,000 clones, with roughly 60% found just once. This specimen was CD4+ T cells sorted from blood, taken at week 24, from a patient treated with tofacitinib. The origin of the receptors is a human donor with alopecia areata. Each CDR3 is given with its conserved first and last residue. Fields, in order: J gene, D gene, clone size, V gene, CDR3 protein, CDR3 DNA. A D gene is named only where the DNA matches it firmly. The size entry is marked missing in some rows and otherwise reads once, few, many or a size class.

J: TRBJ2-3; D: NA; size: NA; V: TRBV6-5; CDR3: CASSYSGGGYTDTQYF; DNA: TGTGCCAGCAGTTACTCGGGCGGGGGCTACACAGATACGCAGTATTTT
J: TRBJ1-6; D: TRBD1; size: few; V: TRBV23-1; CDR3: CASSPGQGNSPLHF; DNA: TGCGCCAGCTCACCGGGACAGGGGAATTCACCCCTCCACTTT
J: TRBJ1-1; D: TRBD1; size: NA; V: TRBV25-1; CDR3: CASSVRGRVSKVTEAFF; DNA: TGTGCCAGCAGTGTCAGGGGGCGCGTATCAAAGGTCACTGAAGCTTTCTTT
J: TRBJ2-5; D: NA; size: NA; V: TRBV20-1; CDR3: CSARAGETQYF; DNA: TGCAGTGCTAGAGCTGGAGAGACCCAGTACTTC
J: TRBJ1-6; D: NA; size: NA; V: TRBV30; CDR3: CAWSRGGDSPLHF; DNA: TGTGCCTGGAGTCGAGGGGGGGATTCACCCCTCCACTTT
J: TRBJ2-5; D: TRBD2; size: NA; V: TRBV11-2; CDR3: CASGVAGGYQETQYF; DNA: TGTGCCAGCGGAGTAGCGGGGGGGTACCAAGAGACCCAGTACTTC
J: TRBJ2-5; D: NA; size: few; V: TRBV7-8; CDR3: CASSSRRVVAETQYF; DNA: TGTGCCAGCAGCAGCCGGCGGGTGGTAGCAGAGACCCAGTACTTC
J: TRBJ1-2; D: NA; size: once; V: TRBV18; CDR3: CASSPRGAGGYTF; DNA: TGTGCCAGCTCACCGAGGGGAGCGGGTGGCTACACCTTC
J: TRBJ1-4; D: NA; size: once; V: TRBV30; CDR3: CACPRGGKLFF; DNA: TGTGCCTGCCCCCGGGGGGGAAAACTGTTTTTT
J: TRBJ2-3; D: TRBD1; size: NA; V: TRBV30; CDR3: CAWSATGTPSDTQYF; DNA: TGTGCCTGGAGTGCGACAGGGACCCCTTCAGATACGCAGTATTTT
J: TRBJ1-5; D: TRBD1; size: NA; V: TRBV2; CDR3: CASIEQGVGNQPQHF; DNA: TGTGCCAGCATCGAACAGGGGGTTGGCAATCAGCCCCAGCATTTT
J: TRBJ2-1; D: TRBD1; size: few; V: TRBV6-4; CDR3: CASSLDGQGTYNEQFF; DNA: TGTGCCAGCAGTTTGGACGGACAGGGCACCTACAATGAGCAGTTCTTC
J: TRBJ2-3; D: TRBD2; size: few; V: TRBV29-1; CDR3: CSVGLSGGTDTQYF; DNA: TGCAGCGTGGGACTTAGCGGGGGGACAGATACGCAGTATTTT
J: TRBJ1-5; D: NA; size: once; V: TRBV28; CDR3: CASNQDQPQHF; DNA: TGTGCCAGCAATCAGGATCAGCCCCAGCATTTT
J: TRBJ2-5; D: NA; size: NA; V: TRBV2; CDR3: CASSVEIVQETQYF; DNA: TGTGCCAGCAGTGTAGAGATAGTACAAGAGACCCAGTACTTC
J: TRBJ1-6; D: NA; size: NA; V: TRBV2; CDR3: CASFREANSPLHF; DNA: TGTGCCAGCTTCAGGGAGGCGAATTCACCCCTCCACTTT
J: TRBJ2-3; D: NA; size: few; V: TRBV4-1; CDR3: CASSQDMDTQYF; DNA: TGCGCCAGCAGCCAAGACATGGATACGCAGTATTTT
J: TRBJ2-1; D: NA; size: few; V: TRBV7-2; CDR3: CASSLAGGRRNEQFF; DNA: TGTGCCAGCAGCTTAGCGGGGGGGCGTCGGAATGAGCAGTTCTTC
J: TRBJ2-1; D: NA; size: once; V: TRBV30; CDR3: CAWRMYNEQFF; DNA: TGTGCCTGGCGGATGTACAATGAGCAGTTCTTC
J: TRBJ2-3; D: TRBD1; size: few; V: TRBV29-1; CDR3: CSASRQGWDTDTQYF; DNA: TGCAGCGCCTCAAGACAGGGTTGGGACACAGATACGCAGTATTTT
J: TRBJ2-1; D: NA; size: NA; V: TRBV2; CDR3: CASSREVPQEFF; DNA: TGTGCCAGCAGCCGAGAAGTGCCCCAGGAGTTCTTC
J: TRBJ1-5; D: NA; size: NA; V: TRBV30; CDR3: CAWSEVSRNQPRHF; DNA: TGTGCCTGGAGCGAGGTCTCCCGGAATCAGCCCCGGCATTTT
J: TRBJ2-7; D: TRBD2; size: NA; V: TRBV7-8; CDR3: CASSLGEGSLYEQYF; DNA: TGTGCCAGCAGCTTAGGGGAGGGATCTCTCTACGAGCAGTACTTC
J: TRBJ1-2; D: NA; size: NA; V: TRBV4-2; CDR3: CASSQDTGNYGYTF; DNA: TGTGCCAGCAGCCAAGATACAGGAAACTATGGCTACACCTTC
J: TRBJ2-3; D: NA; size: NA; V: TRBV5-1; CDR3: CASSPLAESTDTQYF; DNA: TGCGCCAGCAGCCCCCTGGCGGAAAGCACAGATACGCAGTATTTT
J: TRBJ1-6; D: TRBD1; size: NA; V: TRBV6-6; CDR3: CASSPSTGSSSPLHF; DNA: TGTGCCAGCAGCCCTTCGACAGGGTCAAGTTCACCCCTCCACTTT
J: TRBJ1-5; D: TRBD1; size: NA; V: TRBV5-1; CDR3: CASSLGAGGKAQHF; DNA: TGCGCCAGCAGCTTGGGTGCAGGGGGCAAGGCCCAGCATTTT
J: TRBJ2-3; D: NA; size: NA; V: TRBV5-1; CDR3: CASSLGPGDTQYF; DNA: TGCGCCAGCAGCTTGGGGCCGGGAGATACGCAGTATTTT
J: TRBJ1-2; D: TRBD1; size: NA; V: TRBV29-1; CDR3: CSVEMGVWTGVHYGYTF; DNA: TGCAGCGTTGAAATGGGAGTTTGGACAGGAGTTCACTATGGCTACACCTTC
J: TRBJ1-6; D: NA; size: NA; V: TRBV5-1; CDR3: CASSLNPENSPLHF; DNA: TGCGCCAGCAGCTTGAATCCGGAGAATTCACCCCTCCACTTT
J: TRBJ1-2; D: TRBD1; size: NA; V: TRBV10-3; CDR3: CASSRQGIIYTF; DNA: TGTGCCAGCAGTCGACAGGGAATAATCTACACCTTC
J: TRBJ2-1; D: TRBD1; size: NA; V: TRBV29-1; CDR3: CSVVGAGGGNEQFF; DNA: TGCAGCGTTGTTGGGGCAGGGGGCGGGAATGAGCAGTTCTTC
J: TRBJ1-5; D: NA; size: NA; V: TRBV7-2; CDR3: CASSLDSYSNQPQHF; DNA: TGTGCCAGCAGCTTGGACAGTTATAGCAATCAGCCCCAGCATTTT
J: TRBJ1-4; D: NA; size: once; V: TRBV30; CDR3: CAWSGTALNEKLFF; DNA: TGTGCCTGGAGTGGGACAGCCCTTAATGAAAAACTGTTTTTT
J: TRBJ2-7; D: TRBD1; size: once; V: TRBV15; CDR3: CATSSVSRDRAYEQYF; DNA: TGTGCCACCAGCAGTGTGTCCCGGGACAGGGCGTACGAGCAGTACTTC
J: TRBJ1-5; D: NA; size: NA; V: TRBV25-1; CDR3: CASSTAISNQPQHF; DNA: TGTGCCAGCAGTACCGCTATTAGCAATCAGCCCCAGCATTTT
J: TRBJ1-1; D: TRBD1; size: few; V: TRBV6-5; CDR3: CASSRPGQQNTEAFF; DNA: TGTGCCAGCAGCCGCCCGGGACAGCAGAACACTGAAGCTTTCTTT
J: TRBJ2-1; D: TRBD2; size: NA; V: TRBV7-9; CDR3: CASSRPAGLYNEQFF; DNA: TGTGCCAGCAGCCGCCCAGCGGGGTTATACAATGAGCAGTTCTTC
J: TRBJ2-3; D: TRBD2; size: many; V: TRBV6-9; CDR3: CASSTPPWRGGFGTQYF; DNA: TGTGCCAGCAGTACACCTCCTTGGCGGGGGGGCTTCGGCACGCAGTATTTT
J: TRBJ2-5; D: TRBD1; size: NA; V: TRBV30; CDR3: CAWSTGGLQETQYF; DNA: TGTGCCTGGTCGACAGGGGGCCTCCAAGAGACCCAGTACTTC
J: TRBJ2-5; D: NA; size: NA; V: TRBV5-1; CDR3: CASSITGLETQYF; DNA: TGCGCCAGCAGCATTACAGGGCTGGAGACCCAGTACTTC
J: TRBJ2-1; D: NA; size: NA; V: TRBV28; CDR3: CASSGYNEQFF; DNA: TGTGCCAGCAGTGGTTACAATGAGCAGTTCTTC
J: TRBJ1-5; D: NA; size: NA; V: TRBV30; CDR3: CAWSVRANQPQHF; DNA: TGTGCCTGGAGTGTACGGGCAAATCAGCCCCAGCATTTT
J: TRBJ2-7; D: NA; size: NA; V: TRBV29-1; CDR3: CSVIAREVTYEQYF; DNA: TGCAGCGTTATCGCCAGGGAGGTAACCTACGAGCAGTACTTC
J: TRBJ1-1; D: NA; size: NA; V: TRBV15; CDR3: CATSPLLTRAFF; DNA: TGTGCCACCAGCCCATTGTTGACTCGTGCTTTCTTT
J: TRBJ1-2; D: NA; size: NA; V: TRBV4-1; CDR3: CASSQDSTGRVF; DNA: TGCGCCAGCAGCCAAGATTCGACAGGCCGTGTCTTC
J: TRBJ1-1; D: NA; size: few; V: TRBV5-1; CDR3: CASGPEFITEAFF; DNA: TGCGCCAGCGGACCGGAGTTCATCACTGAAGCTTTCTTT
J: TRBJ2-5; D: TRBD1; size: NA; V: TRBV6-5; CDR3: CASSYYSQGSGETQYF; DNA: TGTGCCAGCAGTTACTACTCACAGGGGAGCGGAGAGACCCAGTACTTC
J: TRBJ1-2; D: NA; size: few; V: TRBV30; CDR3: CAWTRALFGYTF; DNA: TGTGCCTGGACGAGGGCCTTGTTTGGCTACACCTTC
J: TRBJ2-5; D: TRBD2; size: NA; V: TRBV5-4; CDR3: CASSFPGGYQETQYF; DNA: TGTGCCAGCAGCTTCCCGGGGGGGTACCAAGAGACCCAGTACTTC
J: TRBJ2-3; D: TRBD2; size: NA; V: TRBV2; CDR3: CASSGSGGARGTDTQYF; DNA: TGTGCCAGCAGTGGTAGCGGGGGGGCCAGGGGCACAGATACGCAGTATTTT
J: TRBJ1-1; D: NA; size: NA; V: TRBV29-1; CDR3: CSVSVMNTEAFF; DNA: TGCAGCGTTTCGGTAATGAACACTGAAGCTTTCTTT
J: TRBJ2-3; D: TRBD1; size: NA; V: TRBV10-3; CDR3: CAIGRGKDTQYF; DNA: TGTGCCATCGGCAGGGGGAAAGATACGCAGTATTTT
J: TRBJ1-6; D: NA; size: few; V: TRBV11-2; CDR3: CASSPNSGVSPLHF; DNA: TGTGCCAGCAGCCCGAACAGTGGGGTTTCACCCCTCCACTTT
J: TRBJ2-1; D: NA; size: NA; V: TRBV18; CDR3: CASSPSSSYNEQFF; DNA: TGTGCCAGCTCACCCTCGAGCTCCTACAATGAGCAGTTCTTC